The next 23 T cell receptor beta chains were all read from a single sample in a study of T cell repertoires in cytomegalovirus infection. TCRdb processed the reads anew with MiXCR; each CDR3 protein has one entry. Here the sample spans some 400,000 distinct CDR3 sequences, less than 20% being singletons. Material: PBMCs. The receptors were gathered from a human donor in good health (CMV status not recorded). Some clones in this sample may be carry-over from other donors' samples.

This clonotype was seen repeatedly, ten times or more. The chain has TRBV7-2 and TRBJ1-6; TRBD1 might be the D (6 bases). Germline V gene sequence: CDR1 SGHTA, CDR2 FQGNSA. CDR3 length: 15 amino acids. Between the trimmed V and J ends, which lost 4 bases and 6 bases, there was a span of 13 bases. This CDR3 is CASSSHQGSNSPLHF. In nucleotides, the CDR3 is TGTGCCAGCAGCTCCCATCAGGGGTCTAATTCACCCCTCCACTTT.

This clonotype turned up a few times. The V and J genes are TRBV19 and TRBJ2-3; 7 bases line up with TRBD2. Losses at the gene ends were 4 bases for V and 4 bases for J; bases not matched to a gene: 14. This CDR3 has 17 residues. Germline lookup yields CDR1 LNHDA and CDR2 SQIVND (reference sequence). For the CDR3, the DNA is TGTGCCAGTAGTAACCCTCGGGGAGGGCGCGCAGCAGATACGCAGTATTTT. It codes for CASSNPRGGRAADTQYF.

This clonotype has at least ten counts. The V call is TRBV7-2, the J call TRBJ2-7; TRBD2 agrees at 7 bases. The CDR3 has 14 residues. Germline CDR1 reads SGHTA; CDR2 reads FQGNSA. V was pared by 5 bases and J by 6 bases, with 10 bases of the junction left unmatched. CDR3 bases: TGTGCCAGCAGCGTGGGGGGGGGGGTCCTCGAGCAGTACTTC. This gives the protein CASSVGGGVLEQYF.

This chain links TRBV20-1 with TRBJ1-5, with a tentative D call TRBD1 (6 bases). Trimming shortened V by 1 base and J by 8 bases, and 18 bases separated the two germline ends. The CDR3 totals 15 residues. From germline, CDR1 is DFQATT and CDR2 SNEGSKA (reference sequence). For the CDR3, the DNA is TGCAGTGCTAGAGCTACGGACAGTTCGGGTGAGCCCCAGCATTTT. Its protein is CSARATDSSGEPQHF.

This clonotype was detected ten times or more. The gene calls are TRBV6-1 and TRBJ2-1; possibly TRBD2 for D (5 bases). Germline CDR1 MNHNS, CDR2 SASEGT. Trimming removed 2 bases from V and 7 bases from J, with 6 bases in between. This CDR3 contains 12 residues. In DNA, the CDR3 is TGTGCCAGCAGTGAACCGGGGAATGAGCAGTTCTTC. This translates into CASSEPGNEQFF.

In its sample, this clonotype was seen a few times. CDR3 coding DNA: TGTGCCAGCAGTTACTCGTTGGGCTCTGGAAACACCATATATTTT. Translating it yields CASSYSLGSGNTIYF. The chain is built from TRBV6-5 and TRBJ1-3; D unclear. The CDR3 is 15 amino acids. V dropped 0 bases and J dropped 0 bases, with 6 bases sitting between them. The germline gives CDR1 MNHEY, CDR2 SVGAGI.

This clonotype showed up many times. V usage is TRBV7-2 and J usage is TRBJ2-5, with a tentative D call TRBD1 (7 bases). CDR3 length: 15 amino acids. Trimming took off 5 bases at V and 4 bases at J, with 17 bases between the two ends. The germline V gene has CDR1 SGHTA and CDR2 FQGNSA. Here the CDR3 DNA reads TGTGCCAGCAGCCCAGGGGGGACTCCCGGAGAGACCCAGTACTTC. It yields the protein CASSPGGTPGETQYF.

The rearrangement uses TRBV5-4 and TRBJ2-7, with TRBD1 identical over 11 bases. This CDR3 is built from 13 residues. Trimming removed 6 bases from V and 7 bases from J; junction bases left unmatched: 6. CDR1 SGHNT and CDR2 YYREEE come from the germline V gene (reference sequence). The CDR3 region has the DNA TGTGCCAGCAACGGACAGGGGGCGAAGGAGCAGTACTTC. It encodes CASNGQGAKEQYF.

This clonotype has only a few counts. The chain uses TRBV6-5 and TRBJ1-1; the match to TRBD1 covers 9 bases. V lost 2 bases, J lost 4 bases, and 8 bases stayed unmatched. The CDR3 length is 16 residues. Per germline, CDR1 MNHEY and CDR2 SVGAGI. The CDR3 DNA follows: TGTGCCAGCAGTTACGTTGAACCGGGACAGGGCACTGAAGCTTTCTTT. Translating gives CASSYVEPGQGTEAFF.

This clonotype has more than one count but fewer than ten. The chain joins TRBV20-1 to TRBJ2-3; the D is unclear. V was clipped by 3 bases and J by 4 bases, with 14 bases between them. The germline V gene has CDR1 DFQATT and CDR2 SNEGSKA (reference sequence). The CDR3 is 14 residues long. Here the CDR3 DNA reads TGCAGTGCTAGCCGGCCAGAGCGAGCAGATACGCAGTATTTT. It encodes CSASRPERADTQYF.

This chain uses TRBV6-5 with TRBJ2-3; no clear D gene. CDR3 length: 12 residues. V was clipped by 10 bases and J by 5 bases, with 13 bases between them. From germline, CDR1 is MNHEY and CDR2 SVGAGI. CDR3 in amino acids: CATVGWGDTQYF. Written as DNA, the CDR3 is TGTGCCACCGTGGGGTGGGGAGATACGCAGTATTTT.

This clonotype turned up a few times. This chain joins TRBV20-1 and TRBJ2-5; tentative D call: TRBD1 (6 bases). CDR1 and CDR2 (germline): DFQATT, SNEGSKA (reference sequence). V was clipped by 1 base and J by 3 bases, with 18 bases between them. The CDR3 loop spans 16 amino acids. Written as DNA, the CDR3 is TGCAGTGCTAGAGTACGGGACAACCCCATGGAAGAGACCCAGTACTTC. This codes for CSARVRDNPMEETQYF.

This clonotype was observed a handful of times. J is TRBJ1-1 and V is TRBV7-9; 7 nucleotides agree with TRBD1. The CDR3 contains 12 residues. The V gene end was trimmed by 1 base and the J gene end by 8 bases; junction bases not matched to a gene: 1. Per the germline V gene, CDR1 is SEHNR and CDR2 is FQNEAQ (reference sequence). In DNA, the CDR3 is TGTGCCAGCAGCTTAGGACAGGGCGAAGCTTTCTTT. Its protein product is CASSLGQGEAFF.

The chain uses TRBV7-2 and TRBJ2-5; D is unclear. The V gene lost 7 bases and the J gene lost 5 bases, with 8 bases spanning the gap. Germline lookup yields CDR1 SGHTA and CDR2 FQGNSA. The CDR3 runs 11 residues. The DNA for the CDR3 is TGTGCCAGCACCGCCGGGGAGACCCAGTACTTC. This encodes CASTAGETQYF.

This clonotype was seen a few times. The V call is TRBV2, the J call TRBJ2-7, with TRBD1 identical over 9 bases. V shed 6 bases and J 0 bases; nucleotides not matched to a gene: 3. The CDR3 consists of 14 residues. Germline values: CDR1 SNHLY, CDR2 FYNNEI. DNA of the CDR3: TGTGCCAGCAGGGACAGGGGATCCTCCTACGAGCAGTACTTC. Translated, it gives CASRDRGSSYEQYF.

The J gene is TRBJ2-7, the V gene TRBV20-1; D gene uncertain. Germline V gene sequence: CDR1 DFQATT, CDR2 SNEGSKA (reference sequence). The ends were cut back, 5 bases at V and 3 bases at J, with 20 bases in the middle. The CDR3 runs 15 residues. The CDR3 nucleotides read TGCAGTGCTTTATATATACGCGCGTCCAACTACGAGCAGTACTTC. Protein: CSALYIRASNYEQYF.

This sequence joins TRBV20-1 and TRBJ1-5; D perhaps matches TRBD1 (6 bases). V lost 6 bases to trimming and J lost 2 bases, with 14 bases between them. The V gene's germline CDR1 is DFQATT and CDR2 SNEGSKA (reference sequence). CDR3 length equals 14 residues. DNA of the CDR3: TGCAGTGCAGGTAGGGGGAACGGCAATCAGCCCCAGCATTTT. Its translation is CSAGRGNGNQPQHF.

This clonotype turned up a few times. The chain couples TRBV2 to TRBJ2-2; 11 nucleotides match TRBD2. V gave up 4 bases and J gave up 5 bases; unmatched junction bases: 6. CDR1 SNHLY and CDR2 FYNNEI come from the germline V gene. The CDR3 covers 16 residues. The CDR3 nucleotides are TGTGCCAGCAGTGTTTTAGCGGGGGGGCGTACCGGGGAGCTGTTTTTT. Translating gives CASSVLAGGRTGELFF.

Many counts were recorded for this clonotype. This chain links TRBV7-2 with TRBJ2-2, with D tentatively TRBD2 (6 bases). V was cut by 5 bases and J by 0 bases, with 10 bases left in between. The CDR3 spans 15 residues. The germline CDR1 and CDR2 sequences are SGHTA and FQGNSA. In DNA form, the CDR3 reads TGTGCCAGCAGCAGGAGGGGAACGAACACCGGGGAGCTGTTTTTT. The encoded protein is CASSRRGTNTGELFF.

The chain is built from TRBV6-1 and TRBJ1-6, with D unclear. This CDR3 spans 14 amino acids. Germline CDR1 and CDR2: MNHNS and SASEGT. Trimming took off 0 bases at V and 9 bases at J, with 9 bases between the two ends. The CDR3 protein is CASSEAFKASPLHF. The CDR3 DNA is TGTGCCAGCAGTGAAGCCTTCAAAGCTTCACCCCTCCACTTT.

This clonotype has just a few counts. The CDR3 sequence is CASSFSLASYNEQYF. CDR3 DNA: TGTGCCAGCAGCTTCAGCCTAGCCTCATACAACGAGCAGTACTTC. The rearrangement joins TRBV5-4 to TRBJ2-7, with D perhaps TRBD2 (5 bases). Per germline, CDR1 SGHNT and CDR2 YYREEE (reference sequence). This CDR3 has 15 amino acids. Trimming stripped 2 bases from V and 5 bases from J, with 17 bases between.

The chain joins TRBV10-3 to TRBJ2-3; D is perhaps TRBD2 (6 bases). The CDR3 has 14 amino acids. Looked up from germline, CDR1 is ENHRY and CDR2 is SYGVKD. V lost 3 bases to trimming and J lost 2 bases, with 9 bases between them. The CDR3 protein is CAISEGGDTDTQYF. CDR3 nucleotides: TGTGCCATCAGTGAAGGAGGGGACACAGATACGCAGTATTTT.

The chain is built from TRBV15 and TRBJ2-6; D is uncertain. With 6 bases removed from V and 2 bases from J, the gap between germline ends came to 2 bases. This CDR3 contains 12 residues. Per the germline V gene, CDR1 is LNHNV and CDR2 is YYDKDF (reference sequence). The CDR3 sequence is CATSPGANVLTF. The CDR3 DNA reads as TGTGCCACCAGTCCTGGGGCCAACGTCCTGACTTTC.